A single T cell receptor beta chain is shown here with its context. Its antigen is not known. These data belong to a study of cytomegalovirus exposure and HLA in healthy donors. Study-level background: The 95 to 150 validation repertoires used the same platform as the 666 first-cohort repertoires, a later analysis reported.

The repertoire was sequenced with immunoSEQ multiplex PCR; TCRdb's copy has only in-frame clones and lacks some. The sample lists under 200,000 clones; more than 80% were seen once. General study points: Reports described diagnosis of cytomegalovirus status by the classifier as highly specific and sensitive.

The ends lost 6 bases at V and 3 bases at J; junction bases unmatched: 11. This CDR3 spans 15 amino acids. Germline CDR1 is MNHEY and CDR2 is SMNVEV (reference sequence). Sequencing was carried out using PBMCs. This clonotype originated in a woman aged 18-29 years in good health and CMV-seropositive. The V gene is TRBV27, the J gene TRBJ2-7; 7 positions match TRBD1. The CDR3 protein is CASRDKPGQVYEQYF. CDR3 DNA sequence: TGTGCCAGCAGAGATAAACCCGGACAGGTCTACGAGCAGTACTTC.